Listed below are T cell receptor beta chains from one sample, sequenced in a study of lymphopenia after photon versus proton radiotherapy. Clones were read by immunoSEQ multiplex PCR, and TCRdb kept only the in-frame ones, dropping some. The repertoire consists of 150,000 to 200,000 clones, with around nine tenths occurring once and the leading ten covering around 5.1%. The starting material was peripheral blood, obtained from a patient treated with photon-based radiotherapy. These receptors all come from a man in his fifties with gastric cancer. CDR3s include the opening cysteine and the closing phenylalanine or tryptophan. The D gene is left open where the match is weak. A row's size may be missing; if present it is once, few, many or a size class.

V gene	D gene	clone size	J gene	CDR3 DNA	CDR3 protein
TRBV7-3	-	-	TRBJ1-1	TGTGCCAGCAGCCCCGACAGTAAAGGTTTGAACACTGAAGCTTTCTTT	CASSPDSKGLNTEAFF
TRBV10-3	TRBD2	once	TRBJ2-5	TGTGCCATCAGTACGGGGGGGCTTGAGACCCAGTACTTC	CAISTGGLETQYF
TRBV2	-	-	TRBJ2-3	TGTGCCAGCAGCCTGAGGAGCACAGATACGCAGTATTTT	CASSLRSTDTQYF
TRBV18	-	large	TRBJ1-2	TGTGCCAGCTCCCCACAGGACGGACAGCCTGCGTATGGCTACACCTTC	CASSPQDGQPAYGYTF
TRBV11-2	-	-	TRBJ2-2	TGTGCCAGCAGCCCCGTGGAGGGGAAGGCCGGGGAGCTGTTTTTT	CASSPVEGKAGELFF
TRBV4-2	-	-	TRBJ2-1	TGTGCCAGCAGTCCACTTGGCGGCGTCAATCCTTACAATGAGCAGTTCTTC	CASSPLGGVNPYNEQFF
TRBV19	-	-	TRBJ1-2	TGTGCCAGTAGCGATGGGGACCAGGGCCCTAACTATGGCTACACCTTC	CASSDGDQGPNYGYTF
TRBV7-7	-	-	TRBJ2-2	TGTGCCAGCAGCTTACAGGGGGCGGGAGTTGGAACCGGGGAGCTGTTTTTT	CASSLQGAGVGTGELFF
TRBV11-1	TRBD1	once	TRBJ2-7	TGTGCCAGCAGCGGCACCGGGACAGGGGGCTACGAGCAGTACTTC	CASSGTGTGGYEQYF
TRBV5-5	-	few	TRBJ2-6	TGTGCCAGCAGCCCGTCGACAGGCAGCTTGGGGGCCAACGTCCTGACTTTC	CASSPSTGSLGANVLTF
TRBV6-5	-	-	TRBJ2-7	TGTGCCAGCAGCTACTCAGTAAACGGGCCTTACGAGCAGTACTTC	CASSYSVNGPYEQYF
TRBV5-1	-	-	TRBJ1-2	TGCGCCAGCAGCTTGGATGGGGGGCTGAGCGGCTACACCTTC	CASSLDGGLSGYTF
TRBV6-1	-	few	TRBJ1-1	TGTGCCAGCAGTAGGGCAGAGAACACTGAAGCTTTCTTT	CASSRAENTEAFF
TRBV19	TRBD1	few	TRBJ1-5	TGTGCCAGTACCCCGAAGGGGGCAGGGCTCAATCAGCCCCAGCATTTT	CASTPKGAGLNQPQHF
TRBV7-8	TRBD1	-	TRBJ2-3	TGTGCCAGCAGCCCCACGACAGGGACCGATACGCAGTATTTT	CASSPTTGTDTQYF
TRBV28	-	-	TRBJ1-1	TGTGCCAGCAGTTTGACGACAGACATGAACACTGAAGCTTTCTTT	CASSLTTDMNTEAFF
TRBV28	TRBD1	once	TRBJ1-2	TGTGCCAGCAGTTCCCCAGGGGGAAATCACTATGGCTACACCTTC	CASSSPGGNHYGYTF
TRBV7-6	-	-	TRBJ2-1	TGTGCCAGCAGCGAACCCGGGTCGATTGAGCAGTTCTTC	CASSEPGSIEQFF
TRBV19	-	-	TRBJ1-4	TGTGCCAGTAGTATAGGGGGAGCCGGAGAAAAACTGTTTTTT	CASSIGGAGEKLFF
TRBV5-1	TRBD2	-	TRBJ2-2	TGCGCCAGCAGCTTTCTAGCGGGAGACGTTTGGGGAGGCAGCGGGGAGCTGTTTTTT	CASSFLAGDVWGGSGELFF
TRBV14	-	-	TRBJ2-7	TGTGCCAGCAGCGGGCAGGGGCGAAACTACGAGCAGTACTTC	CASSGQGRNYEQYF
TRBV9	-	-	TRBJ2-5	TGTGCCAGCAGCTTTGGGAGGCAGGGCGGTGGAGAGACCCAGTACTTC	CASSFGRQGGGETQYF
TRBV30	TRBD1	-	TRBJ1-1	TGTGCCTGGAGTGTACGGTCGACAGGGGGAGCTTTCTTT	CAWSVRSTGGAFF
TRBV5-1	-	once	TRBJ2-3	TGCGCCAGCAGCTTGGACGGGGGATTCACAGATACGCAGTATTTT	CASSLDGGFTDTQYF
TRBV18	TRBD2	few	TRBJ2-1	TGTGCCAGCTCACCGCTGAATAGCGGGGTAAGCTCCTACAATGAGCAGTTCTTC	CASSPLNSGVSSYNEQFF
TRBV25-1	TRBD2	-	TRBJ2-7	TGTGCCAGCAGTAAACCGGGACTAGCTCACTACGAGCAGTACTTC	CASSKPGLAHYEQYF
TRBV9	-	few	TRBJ2-1	TGTGCCAGCACCCCCAGCATGGATTCCTACAATGAGCAGTTCTTC	CASTPSMDSYNEQFF
TRBV27	-	-	TRBJ2-1	TGTGCCAGCAGTCCGGATGTATCGGGGGCTCACAATGAGCAGTTCTTC	CASSPDVSGAHNEQFF
TRBV18	TRBD1	-	TRBJ2-7	TGTGCCAGCTCACCACGAGGACAGGGGTACGAGCAGTACTTC	CASSPRGQGYEQYF
TRBV12-2	-	-	TRBJ1-1	TGTGCAAGTCGCTTAAAATGGGGCAGGACAGGGCGGAATGAAGCTTTCTTT	CASRLKWGRTGRNEAFF
TRBV19	-	-	TRBJ2-3	TGTGCCAGTAGTATAGGAAGATTGAGGGTTTCGCAGGATACGCAGTATTTT	CASSIGRLRVSQDTQYF
TRBV7-9	TRBD2	-	TRBJ2-1	TGTGCCAGCAGCCTCGGGACTAGCGGGAGATACAATGAGCAGTTCTTC	CASSLGTSGRYNEQFF
TRBV5-1	TRBD1	-	TRBJ1-5	TGCGCCAGCAGCAAGGGGACAGCTAGCAATCAGCCCCAGCATTTT	CASSKGTASNQPQHF
TRBV9	-	-	TRBJ2-7	TGTGCCAGCAGCGTAGGGGCATCGATGAACGAGCAGTACTTC	CASSVGASMNEQYF
TRBV6-6	-	few	TRBJ2-1	TGTGCCAGCAGTAGACTGAATGAGCAGTTCTTC	CASSRLNEQFF
TRBV5-1	TRBD2	-	TRBJ2-7	TGCGCCAGCAGCTTTACTAGCGGGAGCTACGAGCAGTACTTC	CASSFTSGSYEQYF
TRBV4-2	TRBD1	-	TRBJ1-5	TGTGCCAGCAGCCAACCTGACAGGGTAGTTGGCAATCAGCCCCAGCATTTT	CASSQPDRVVGNQPQHF
TRBV5-4	-	-	TRBJ2-2	TGTGCCAGCAGCGTTTCCGCTGCTCTAGCGTCTACCGGGGAGCTGTTTTTT	CASSVSAALASTGELFF
TRBV29-1	TRBD1	-	TRBJ2-1	TGCAGCGTTGCCTCCCTACAGGGGGCAGTAAGCAATGAGCAGTTCTTC	CSVASLQGAVSNEQFF
TRBV12-5	-	-	TRBJ2-7	TGTGCTAGTGGTTTTGGGACCCTCTACGAGCAGTACTTC	CASGFGTLYEQYF
TRBV19	-	-	TRBJ2-7	TGTGCCAGTAGCCCAGGCATGGACAAAACCTACGAGCAGTACTTC	CASSPGMDKTYEQYF
TRBV19	-	-	TRBJ1-5	TGTGCCAGTAGTATCACAGCCACGGTTAGCAATCAGCCCCAGCATTTT	CASSITATVSNQPQHF
TRBV6-5	-	once	TRBJ2-6	TGTGCCAGCAGTTATAGGGTATCTGGGGCCAACGTCCTGACTTTC	CASSYRVSGANVLTF
TRBV5-1	-	few	TRBJ2-3	TGCGCCAGCAGCCCTGGCAGGGATGCAGATACGCAGTATTTT	CASSPGRDADTQYF
TRBV7-6	-	-	TRBJ1-5	TGTGCCAGCAGCTTAGCATTGAATCAGCCCCAGCATTTT	CASSLALNQPQHF
TRBV7-2	TRBD1	once	TRBJ1-4	TGTGCCAGCAGCTTCGACAGGGTTGCTGAAAAACTGTTTTTT	CASSFDRVAEKLFF
TRBV30	TRBD2	-	TRBJ2-4	TGTGCCTGGGGGACTAGCGGGAGTATGTGGACGGCCAAAAACATTCAGTACTTC	CAWGTSGSMWTAKNIQYF
TRBV6-5	-	-	TRBJ1-1	TGTGCCAGCAGTTACTGGGACAACTTCCATGAAGCTTTCTTT	CASSYWDNFHEAFF
TRBV7-2	-	-	TRBJ2-1	TGTGCCAGCAGGGGGGCCTCCTACAATGAGCAGTTCTTC	CASRGASYNEQFF
TRBV2	-	-	TRBJ1-5	TGTGCCAGCAGTGCCGGGACAAATAGCAATCAGCCCCAGCATTTT	CASSAGTNSNQPQHF
TRBV7-2	-	-	TRBJ2-7	TGTGCCAGCAGCATCGGGACGGGAGACTACGAGCAGTACTTC	CASSIGTGDYEQYF
TRBV5-1	-	-	TRBJ2-1	TGCGCCAGCAGGGCTATTCCGGACTCCTACAATGAGCAGTTCTTC	CASRAIPDSYNEQFF
TRBV14	-	few	TRBJ1-1	TGTGCCAGCAGCCAATCAAGGAACACTGAAGCTTTCTTT	CASSQSRNTEAFF
TRBV5-1	-	-	TRBJ2-1	TGCGCCAGCACCCTAAGGGCGGAGAGCTCCTACAATGAGCAGTTCTTC	CASTLRAESSYNEQFF
TRBV7-9	TRBD1	-	TRBJ1-4	TGTGCCAGCCGGACAGGCCTTAATGAAAAACTGTTTTTT	CASRTGLNEKLFF
TRBV2	-	-	TRBJ2-7	TGTGCCAGCATCCCCAGTCAGTGGACAGAGTTTAACGAGCAGTACTTC	CASIPSQWTEFNEQYF
TRBV5-1	-	-	TRBJ2-5	TGCGCCAGCAGCTTGTTAGGGACCCAGTACTTC	CASSLLGTQYF
TRBV25-1	-	-	TRBJ1-1	TGTGCCAGCAGGGGACGGGTCACTGAAGCTTTCTTT	CASRGRVTEAFF
TRBV19	TRBD1	-	TRBJ2-7	TGTGCCAGTAGTATAGCCCGGGACAGTTCCTACGAGCAGTACTTC	CASSIARDSSYEQYF